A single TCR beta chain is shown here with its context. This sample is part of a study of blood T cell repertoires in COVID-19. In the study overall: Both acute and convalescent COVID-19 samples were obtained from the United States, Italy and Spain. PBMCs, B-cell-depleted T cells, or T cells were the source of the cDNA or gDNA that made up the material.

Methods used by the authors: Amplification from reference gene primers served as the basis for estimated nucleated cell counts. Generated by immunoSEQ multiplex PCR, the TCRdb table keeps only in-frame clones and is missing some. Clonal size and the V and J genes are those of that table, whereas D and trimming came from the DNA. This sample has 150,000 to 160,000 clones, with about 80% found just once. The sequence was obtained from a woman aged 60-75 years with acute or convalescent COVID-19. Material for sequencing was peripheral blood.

The CDR3: CATSRGGGVGAFF. CDR3 DNA sequence: TGTGCCACCAGCAGGGGAGGAGGGGTGGGAGCTTTCTTT. The gene calls are TRBV15 and TRBJ1-1, with D possibly TRBD1 on 5 matching bases. CDR1 is LNHNV and CDR2 is YYDKDF in the germline V gene (reference sequence). Trimming left V 3 bases short and J 10 bases short, with 15 bases between. This CDR3 spans 13 amino acids. Full variable domain (missing parts from reference TRBV15 and TRBJ1-1): DAMVIQNPRYQVTQFGKPVTLSCSQTLNHNVMYWYQQKSSQAPKLLFHYYDKDFNNEADTPDNFQSRRPNTSFCFLDIRSPGLGDTAMYLCATSRGGGVGAFFGQGTRLTVV.